This T cell receptor beta chain was retrieved from a study of spatial heterogeneity in lung cancer (dated by TCRdb to between 2017 and 2020). In terms of the full investigation: Beta-chain transcripts were consistently detected in greater numbers than alpha-chain transcripts, which likely reflected higher beta-chain transcript abundance. In the raw uncorrected reads, each unique combination of TCR and UMI appeared on average more than ten times. Both alpha and beta chains were TCR-sequenced in approximately 200 tumor regions, about 69 matched nontumor lung samples and over 55 PBMC samples obtained at surgery. Nonsynonymous mutation counts, determined by whole-exome sequencing of tumor tissue, were related to TCR repertoire features. The study quantitatively compared TCR alpha and beta repertoires across multiple tumor regions, matched nontumor lung and blood in non-small cell lung cancer.

What this sample's time point label stands for: sample taken at primary tumor resection. The donors were 72 patients from the lung TRACERx cohort who had early-stage, untreated non-small cell lung cancer. TCR sequencing used whole RNA extracted from tumor and nontumor lung tissue, or from cryopreserved PBMC samples, without cell sorting. Only patients for whom sufficient RNA was available from at least two tumor regions were selected for TCR sequencing. On this clonotype itself: Its antigen is still unknown. Qualities for individual bases were not recorded, and no much larger clone is one base off.

The CDR3 runs 11 residues from the cysteine to the phenylalanine. The entry retains the CDR3 DNA only, 33 bases that are in frame from base 1. The junction shows trimming of 11 bases on V and 5 bases on J, and the gene matches do not reach 5 bases of it. The germline V gene yields MNHNS for CDR1 and SASEGT for CDR2. Results and caveats for the whole study, not just this receptor: Confirming at a functional level the hypothesis that regional TCRs recognize regional mutations was considered to require additional single-cell paired TCR alpha and beta sequencing. Ubiquitous expanded tumor TCRs were detected in blood more often at tumor resection than at routine follow-up.

Library preparation employed 5' RACE. Sequencing used a NextSeq 500. In the TCR library protocol, a unique molecular identifier was attached to each TCR cDNA molecule so that PCR and sequencing errors could be corrected. The authors' analysis ran thus. TCR identification, UMI-based error correction and CDR3 extraction were all carried out with Decombinator tools. Expanded TCRs were defined as those above a frequency of 2 per 1,000, corresponding to the top 1% of the tumor frequency distribution. Renyi diversity was calculated using the R vegan package after each repertoire was subsampled 100 times to 5,000 TCRs. CDR3 similarity networks were constructed using string-kernel similarity of amino acid triplets, with links drawn between CDR3s whose pairwise similarity was above 0.82. The public reads were run again by TCRdb, first through fastp at Q25 and then through MiXCR, and only productive beta chains were kept. A single entry per CDR3 protein holds the most common genes and DNA from its merged rows. The V and J calls, along with clone size, are taken from TCRdb and not from the paper's own processing. This sample is represented by around 40,000 distinct CDR3 sequences; 5.2% of them were singletons. The top ten clones comprise 20% to 30% of the sample.

Material: PBMCs, obtained at surgery. The receptor chain draws on TRBV6-1 and TRBJ1-2; 7 bases in the junction line up with TRBD1. The sequence derives from a female donor with early-stage non-small cell lung cancer. The bases are TGTGCCTTAGACAGGGTGTATGGCTACACCTTC. This sequence encodes CALDRVYGYTF.